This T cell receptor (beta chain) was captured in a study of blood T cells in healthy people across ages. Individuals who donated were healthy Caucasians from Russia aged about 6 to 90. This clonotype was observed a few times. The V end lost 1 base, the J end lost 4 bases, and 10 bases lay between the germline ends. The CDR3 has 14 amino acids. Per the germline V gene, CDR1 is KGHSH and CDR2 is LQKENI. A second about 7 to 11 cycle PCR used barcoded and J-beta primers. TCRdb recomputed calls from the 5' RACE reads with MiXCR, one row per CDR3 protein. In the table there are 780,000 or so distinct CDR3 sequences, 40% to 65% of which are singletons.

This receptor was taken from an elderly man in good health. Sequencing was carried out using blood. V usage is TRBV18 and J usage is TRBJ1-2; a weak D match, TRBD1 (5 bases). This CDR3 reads CASSPQDKVYGYTF. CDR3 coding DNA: TGTGCCAGCTCACCACAGGACAAGGTCTATGGCTACACCTTC.